Presented here are 20 T cell receptor beta chains from one specimen sequenced in a study of chemoradiotherapy in HPV16-positive cancers. TCRdb's table, derived via immunoSEQ multiplex PCR, lists solely in-frame clones and lacks some. Of approximately 5,900 clones in the sample, approximately 70% were seen once. The specimen was taken from a patient who underwent chemoradiotherapy. These receptors were obtained from a human donor with HPV-associated anogenital cancer.

The CDR3 region has the DNA TGTGCCAGCAGGACCGAAGGCGAGACCCAGTACTTC. It translates to CASRTEGETQYF. This sequence joins TRBV2 and TRBJ2-5; D ambiguous. V lost 6 bases and J lost 5, with 10 bases in between. Looked up from germline, CDR1 is SNHLY and CDR2 is FYNNEI. The CDR3 is 12 amino acids.

The J gene is TRBJ2-7, the V gene TRBV15, with D uncertain. The CDR3 has 14 residues. CDR1 and CDR2 from the germline V gene are LNHNV and YYDKDF (reference sequence). Trimming took off 8 bases at V and 2 bases at J, with 16 bases between the two ends. The CDR3 region has the DNA TGTGCCACCGCAGTATCGAGTTCCCCCTACGAGCAGTACTTC. It yields the protein CATAVSSSPYEQYF.

This rearrangement joins TRBV30 to TRBJ2-7; no reliable D call. Germline V gene data show CDR1 as GTSNPN and CDR2 as SVGIG (reference sequence). The CDR3 spans 14 residues. V was clipped by 4 bases and J by 1 base, with 14 bases between them. The CDR3 protein is CAWNVGGKSYEQYF. The CDR3 DNA reads as TGTGCCTGGAACGTGGGTGGTAAGTCCTACGAGCAGTACTTC. The full variable domain, with the rest looked up from reference TRBV30 and TRBJ2-7, is SQTIHQWPATLVQPVGSPLSLECTVEGTSNPNLYWYRQAAGRGLQLLFYSVGIGQISSEVPQNLSASRPQDRQFILSSKKLLLSDSGFYLCAWNVGGKSYEQYFGPGTRLTVT.

This chain links TRBV14 with TRBJ1-6; no reliable D call. With 1 base removed from V and 10 bases from J, the gap between germline ends came to 11 bases. The CDR3 is 14 residues long. CDR1 SGHDN and CDR2 FVKESK come from the germline V gene. CDR3 nucleotide sequence: TGTGCCAGCAGCCAAGGTGGCGTTGGGTCACCCCTCCACTTT. The encoded protein is CASSQGGVGSPLHF.

The chain is built from TRBV19 and TRBJ1-5; the D is unclear. The CDR3 sequence is 13 residues long. Trimming removed 6 bases from V and 5 bases from J, with 11 bases in between. Per germline, CDR1 LNHDA and CDR2 SQIVND (reference sequence). DNA for the CDR3: TGTGCCAGTAGGCCTGACAAGTATCAGCCCCAGCATTTT. It codes for CASRPDKYQPQHF. The full variable domain, rest sourced from reference TRBV19 and TRBJ1-5, is DGGITQSPKYLFRKEGQNVTLSCEQNLNHDAMYWYRQDPGQGLRLIYYSQIVNDFQKGDIAEGYSVSREKKESFPLTVTSAQKNPTAFYLCASRPDKYQPQHFGDGTRLSIL.

The chain joins TRBV2 to TRBJ1-3, with 9 nucleotides matching TRBD1. CDR1 and CDR2 from the germline V gene are SNHLY and FYNNEI. Trimming removed 6 bases from V and 0 bases from J; junction bases left unmatched: 3. The CDR3 sequence is 15 residues long. In DNA, the CDR3 is TGTGCCAGCAGGGACAGGGGAGGCTCTGGAAACACCATATATTTT. Its translation is CASRDRGGSGNTIYF.

CDR3 coding DNA: TGTGCCAGCAGTGAAGCTCAGGGTTTTGGGCAGCCCCAGCATTTT. Protein: CASSEAQGFGQPQHF. J is TRBJ1-5 and V is TRBV2; possibly TRBD1 for D (5 bases). The CDR3 contains 15 residues. V lost 0 bases and J 7 bases, leaving 13 bases between the germline ends. Looked up from germline, CDR1 is SNHLY and CDR2 is FYNNEI.

V and J are TRBV7-3 and TRBJ2-2; TRBD1 is a possible D gene (5 bases). Germline CDR1 reads SGHTA; CDR2 reads FQGTGA. Deletions cut 4 bases from V and 0 bases from J, with 6 bases between. This CDR3 region has 14 residues. CDR3 amino acids: CASSSQANTGELFF. CDR3 nucleotides: TGTGCCAGCAGCTCACAGGCGAACACCGGGGAGCTGTTTTTT. Using reference TRBV7-3 and TRBJ2-2 for the parts outside the CDR3, the full variable domain is GAGVSQTPSNKVTEKGKYVELRCDPISGHTALYWYRQSLGQGPEFLIYFQGTGAADDSGLPNDRFFAVRPEGSVSTLKIQRTERGDSAVYLCASSSQANTGELFFGEGSRLTVL.

Only a few counts were recorded for this clone. The chain carries TRBV7-8 and TRBJ2-3; D remains unclear. CDR1 and CDR2 from the germline V gene are SGHVS and FQNEAQ. CDR3 size: 14 residues. With 7 bases removed from V and 1 base from J, the gap between germline ends came to 12 bases. As DNA, the CDR3 is TGTGCCAGCACCCTCAGGAGCGGCACAGATACGCAGTATTTT. It is translated as CASTLRSGTDTQYF.

The CDR3 region has the DNA TGCGCCAGCAGCCAAGAAAGAACGGGAAGTGAGCAGTTCTTC. Protein: CASSQERTGSEQFF. V usage is TRBV4-1 and J usage is TRBJ2-1, with D possibly being TRBD2 (5 bases). In germline, CDR1 is MGHRA, CDR2 YSYEKL. The CDR3 has 14 residues. V lost 0 bases and J 9 bases, leaving 12 bases between the germline ends.

The genes are TRBV5-5 and TRBJ2-1; D is undetermined. V was shortened by 2 bases and J by 8 bases, with 11 bases between the two germline ends. This CDR3 spans 13 amino acids. The germline V gene has CDR1 SGHKS and CDR2 YYEKEE (reference sequence). The CDR3 loop reads CASSLLIGDEQFF. CDR3 coding DNA: TGTGCCAGCAGCTTACTAATTGGGGATGAGCAGTTCTTC.

In its sample, this clone was seen a few times. The chain employs TRBV5-1 and TRBJ2-3, with 7 bases that match TRBD1. CDR1 SGHRS and CDR2 YFSETQ come from the germline V gene. This CDR3 is 15 amino acids long. The trim removed 1 base at V and 2 bases at J, leaving 4 bases unmatched. The CDR3 DNA reads as TGCGCCAGCAGCTTGTTGGGACAGATCACAGATACGCAGTATTTT. Amino acid sequence: CASSLLGQITDTQYF.

This chain joins TRBV27 and TRBJ2-1; 10 nucleotides align to TRBD2. CDR1 is MNHEY, CDR2 SMNVEV, per germline (reference sequence). This CDR3 is 14 amino acids long. The V gene end was trimmed by 5 bases and the J gene end by 4 bases; junction bases not matched to a gene: 2. The CDR3 here is CASSERGGYNEQFF. CDR3 DNA: TGTGCCAGCAGTGAGCGGGGGGGATACAATGAGCAGTTCTTC.

V usage is TRBV4-1 and J usage is TRBJ2-1, with TRBD1 matching over 9 bases. The germline CDR1 and CDR2 sequences are MGHRA and YSYEKL. V lost 0 bases, J lost 2 bases, and 8 bases stayed unmatched. The CDR3 spans 18 residues. In DNA, the CDR3 is TGCGCCAGCAGCCAAGATCCCCTGGACAGGGGAGCCTACAATGAGCAGTTCTTC. This translates into CASSQDPLDRGAYNEQFF.

This chain links TRBV18 with TRBJ2-7; D is undetermined. The CDR3 loop spans 15 amino acids. V was trimmed by 0 bases and J by 2 bases, leaving 11 bases between them. From germline, CDR1 is KGHSH and CDR2 LQKENI. The CDR3 reads CASSPPGIPAYEQYF. The CDR3 coding sequence is TGTGCCAGCTCACCACCAGGGATCCCTGCCTACGAGCAGTACTTC.

The chain uses TRBV9 and TRBJ1-1; TRBD1 might be the D (6 bases). The V end lost 0 bases, the J end lost 4 bases, and 10 bases lay between the germline ends. The CDR3 covers 14 residues. The germline V gene has CDR1 SGDLS and CDR2 YYNGEE. The DNA of the CDR3 is TGTGCCAGCAGCGTAGAGACAGGAGGCACTGAAGCTTTCTTT. Encoded protein: CASSVETGGTEAFF.

This chain uses TRBV6-1 with TRBJ2-1, with D unresolved. The CDR3 is made up of 15 amino acids. Deletions cut 6 bases from V and 3 bases from J, with 15 bases between. Germline assignment: CDR1 MNHNS and CDR2 SASEGT. The CDR3 loop is CASRLNSGDYNEQFF. CDR3 nucleotide sequence: TGTGCCAGCAGGTTAAACAGTGGGGACTACAATGAGCAGTTCTTC.

The CDR3 DNA reads as TGCGCCAGCAGCCATTCCTGGGAGACCCAGTACTTC. This codes for CASSHSWETQYF. The chain joins TRBV4-1 to TRBJ2-5; D is unresolved. With 3 bases removed from V and 5 bases from J, the gap between germline ends came to 7 bases. The germline V gene encodes CDR1 MGHRA and CDR2 YSYEKL. The CDR3 sequence is 12 residues long.

Worth noting for this clone: At one boundary the junction diverges from the germline segment, which might be a read error. The V gene is TRBV28, the J gene TRBJ1-1; D unresolved. Germline lookup yields CDR1 MDHEN and CDR2 SYDVKM. The CDR3 runs to 14 residues. The CDR3 protein is CASSFPDPNAEAFF. The CDR3 DNA follows: TGTGCCAGCAGTTTCCCAGATCCGAACGCTGAAGCTTTCTTT.

V usage is TRBV5-1 and J usage is TRBJ2-7; TRBD2 is a possible D gene (6 bases). The CDR3 consists of 14 residues. Germline V CDR1 and CDR2: SGHRS, YFSETQ. Trimming removed 4 bases at V and 2 bases at J, with 13 bases between. CDR3 nucleotides: TGCGCCAGCAGCCTTGCCGGGGGTACCTACGAGCAGTACTTC. Its translation: CASSLAGGTYEQYF.